Presented here are 22 T cell receptor beta chains from one specimen sequenced in a study of cytomegalovirus exposure and HLA in healthy donors. 13 Jbeta primers and 60 Vbeta primers were used for the PCR. Sequencing used immunoSEQ multiplex PCR; TCRdb keeps in-frame clones, though not all of them. This table has hundreds of thousands of clones, approximately 70% appearing once. The sequencing input was PBMCs. These receptors all stem from a female donor in good health and CMV-seronegative.

This chain joins TRBV11-3 and TRBJ1-2; 9 bases fit TRBD1. This CDR3 is built from 15 residues. Germline V CDR1 and CDR2: SGHNT, YENEEA. Trimming took 0 bases from V and 7 from J; bases not matched to a gene: 6. The CDR3 DNA follows: TGTGCCAGCAGCTTAGATTGGGGACAGGGCTCTGGCTACACCTTC. Translating it yields CASSLDWGQGSGYTF.

V usage is TRBV6-5 and J usage is TRBJ2-7; D possibly corresponds to TRBD2 (6 bases). The germline V gene encodes CDR1 MNHEY and CDR2 SVGAGI. CDR3 length: 13 residues. V lost 6 bases to trimming and J lost 1 base, with 10 bases between them. In DNA form, the CDR3 reads TGTGCCAGCAGACCCAGCGGGTCCTACGAGCAGTACTTC. Translating gives CASRPSGSYEQYF.

The chain links TRBV4-2 to TRBJ2-7; D is possibly TRBD1 (6 bases). The germline V gene has CDR1 LGHNA and CDR2 YNFKEQ. V lost 0 bases, J lost 2 bases, and 11 bases lay in between. CDR3 size: 15 residues. The CDR3: CASSQEGASPYEQYF. The CDR3 DNA sequence: TGTGCCAGCAGCCAAGAGGGGGCCAGTCCCTACGAGCAGTACTTC.

The V call is TRBV28, the J call TRBJ2-7, with TRBD2 identical over 11 bases. This CDR3 spans 17 amino acids. The trim removed 3 bases at V and 2 bases at J, leaving 9 bases unmatched. Per germline, CDR1 MDHEN and CDR2 SYDVKM. The CDR3 coding sequence is TGTGCCAGCAGTTTTACGGGACTAGCGGAAGCCGCCTACGAGCAGTACTTC. Protein sequence: CASSFTGLAEAAYEQYF. The complete variable domain, with remaining parts taken from reference TRBV28 and TRBJ2-7, reads DVKVTQSSRYLVKRTGEKVFLECVQDMDHENMFWYRQDPGLGLRLIYFSYDVKMKEKGDIPEGYSVSREKKERFSLILESASTNQTSMYLCASSFTGLAEAAYEQYFGPGTRLTVT.

The chain links TRBV27 to TRBJ2-7; the D gene is possibly TRBD1 (6 bases). Per germline, CDR1 MNHEY and CDR2 SMNVEV (reference sequence). The CDR3 loop spans 16 amino acids. The V gene lost 5 bases and the J gene lost 3 bases, with 20 bases spanning the gap. CDR3 nucleotides: TGTGCCAGCAGTGTTAACGAGGGACACCTAATCTACGAGCAGTACTTC. This codes for CASSVNEGHLIYEQYF.

This chain uses TRBV2 with TRBJ2-2, with D unresolved. The germline V and J ends were trimmed by 6 bases and 4 bases, with 9 bases remaining between them. There are 13 residues in the CDR3. Germline loops: CDR1 SNHLY, CDR2 FYNNEI. The CDR3 is CASSTSSTGELFF. The CDR3 nucleotides read TGTGCCAGCAGCACTTCATCCACCGGGGAGCTGTTTTTT.

This chain links TRBV7-2 with TRBJ2-5, with 9 bases matching TRBD2. V lost 1 base and J lost 2; bases outside the gene matches: 2. In germline, CDR1 is SGHTA, CDR2 FQGNSA. The CDR3 is made up of 15 amino acids. CDR3 DNA: TGTGCCAGCAGCTTAGGACTAGCGGTGCAAGAGACCCAGTACTTC. Amino acid sequence: CASSLGLAVQETQYF.

The chain joins TRBV5-6 to TRBJ2-1; 14 bases match TRBD2. The CDR3 is 19 residues long. Per the germline V gene, CDR1 is SGHDT and CDR2 is YYEEEE. After removal of 4 bases from V and 8 bases from J, the junction contained 17 bases not matched to a gene. As DNA, the CDR3 is TGTGCCAGCAGCACCAGAAGGGGACTAGCGGGAGATCGTGGCCATGAGCAGTTCTTC. Amino acid sequence: CASSTRRGLAGDRGHEQFF.

The chain links TRBV19 to TRBJ1-3; tentatively, D is TRBD1 (5 bases). Trimming shortened V by 1 base and J by 2 bases, and 6 bases separated the two germline ends. The germline gives CDR1 LNHDA, CDR2 SQIVND (reference sequence). This CDR3 comprises 14 residues. The CDR3 protein is CASSIGGAGNTIYF. The CDR3 coding sequence is TGTGCCAGTAGTATAGGGGGGGCTGGAAACACCATATATTTT.

This chain links TRBV7-8 with TRBJ1-5; no firm D call. The V gene's germline CDR1 is SGHVS and CDR2 FQNEAQ. V lost 0 bases, J lost 4 bases, and 10 bases lay in between. The CDR3 runs 15 residues. The CDR3 DNA sequence: TGTGCCAGCAGCTTAGCAGGCGGATTTAATCAGCCCCAGCATTTT. Translated, it gives CASSLAGGFNQPQHF.

J is TRBJ2-1 and V is TRBV19; 15 bases align to TRBD2. Germline values: CDR1 LNHDA, CDR2 SQIVND (reference sequence). With 1 base clipped from V and 6 bases from J, the junction kept 7 bases outside the gene matches. The CDR3 sequence is 18 residues long. The CDR3 protein is CASSIGGLAGGPTNEQFF. The CDR3 bases are TGTGCCAGTAGTATAGGCGGACTAGCGGGAGGGCCGACCAATGAGCAGTTCTTC. Full variable domain (remainder filled in from reference TRBV19 and TRBJ2-1): DGGITQSPKYLFRKEGQNVTLSCEQNLNHDAMYWYRQDPGQGLRLIYYSQIVNDFQKGDIAEGYSVSREKKESFPLTVTSAQKNPTAFYLCASSIGGLAGGPTNEQFFGPGTRLTVL.

The sample holds one count of this clone. This chain uses TRBV5-6 with TRBJ1-1, with D perhaps matching TRBD1 (5 bases). The CDR3 has 15 amino acids. The germline V gene has CDR1 SGHDT and CDR2 YYEEEE. V shed 4 bases and J shed 10 bases, with 23 bases lying between them. The CDR3 coding sequence is TGTGCCAGCAGCGTCCAGGGAGGAGGTGCTGTTGGAGCTTTCTTT. Translation gives CASSVQGGGAVGAFF.

V and J are TRBV5-1 and TRBJ1-2; no definite D call. This CDR3 region has 12 residues. V was cut by 4 bases and J by 10 bases, with 14 bases left in between. Germline V lookup: CDR1 SGHRS, CDR2 YFSETQ. CDR3 region: CASSAETRYYTF. Here the CDR3 DNA reads TGCGCCAGCAGCGCAGAGACAAGATACTACACCTTC.

As regards this clone: Different DNA sequences within this sample yield the same CDR3. This rearrangement joins TRBV9 to TRBJ1-2, with a weak D call TRBD1 (5 bases). Deletions cut 2 bases from V and 5 bases from J, with 7 bases between. The CDR3 runs 12 residues. Germline-derived CDR1 and CDR2 are SGDLS and YYNGEE. The CDR3 spells CASSVQGYGYTF. The CDR3 bases are TGTGCCAGCAGCGTCCAGGGTTATGGCTACACCTTC.

This clone appeared a single time. The chain links TRBV5-6 to TRBJ2-7, with TRBD1 as a possible D gene (5 bases). CDR1 SGHDT and CDR2 YYEEEE come from the germline V gene. This CDR3 has 16 residues. The V end lost 0 bases, the J end lost 4 bases, and 17 bases lay between the germline ends. The CDR3: CASSLGRDRWMYEQYF. In nucleotides, the CDR3 is TGTGCCAGCAGCTTGGGGAGAGACAGATGGATGTACGAGCAGTACTTC.

The chain combines TRBV6-5 with TRBJ2-7, with D perhaps matching TRBD2 (5 bases). The germline CDR1 and CDR2 sequences are MNHEY and SVGAGI. CDR3 length equals 14 residues. V was trimmed by 5 bases and J by 0 bases, leaving 11 bases between them. CDR3 DNA sequence: TGTGCCAGCAGTGTGCGACGGGACTCCTACGAGCAGTACTTC. This gives the protein CASSVRRDSYEQYF.

This chain joins TRBV7-9 and TRBJ2-7; TRBD2 aligns across 11 bases. The CDR3 consists of 15 residues. The J segment lost 2 bases and the V segment lost 5 bases, leaving 5 bases of the junction unmatched. Germline V gene sequence: CDR1 SEHNR, CDR2 FQNEAQ (reference sequence). The CDR3 DNA follows: TGTGCCAGCAGCGCACTAGCGGGAGTAGCCTACGAGCAGTACTTC. Protein product: CASSALAGVAYEQYF.

The V gene is TRBV7-9, the J gene TRBJ2-1; TRBD2 matches 10 bases. V was pared by 4 bases and J by 7 bases, with 13 bases of the junction left unmatched. The germline V gene encodes CDR1 SEHNR and CDR2 FQNEAQ (reference sequence). The CDR3 contains 17 residues. Written as DNA, the CDR3 is TGTGCCAGCAGCTCACACCCCCCGGGACTAGCGATAAATGAGCAGTTCTTC. Translation gives CASSSHPPGLAINEQFF.

In this sample, this clone turned up once. V is TRBV5-1 and J is TRBJ1-2; 7 nucleotides line up with TRBD1. This CDR3 has 13 amino acids. Germline-derived CDR1 and CDR2 are SGHRS and YFSETQ. Trimming removed 3 bases from V and 6 bases from J; junction bases left unmatched: 5. The CDR3 nucleotides are TGCGCCAGCAGCTATTCGACAGGGAATGGCTACACCTTC. Its protein is CASSYSTGNGYTF.

The chain links TRBV6-4 to TRBJ2-1; no firm D call. Trimming took off 5 bases at V and 6 bases at J, with 14 bases between the two ends. CDR3 length equals 14 residues. Germline assignment: CDR1 MRHNA and CDR2 SNTAGT. In nucleotides, the CDR3 is TGTGCCAGCAGTCTAGATAACCTGGTCAATGAGCAGTTCTTC. This sequence encodes CASSLDNLVNEQFF.

The chain has TRBV30 and TRBJ1-1; D may be TRBD1 (5 bases). CDR3 size: 15 residues. The germline CDR1 and CDR2 sequences are GTSNPN and SVGIG (reference sequence). Trimming cost V 0 bases and J 8 bases, with 19 bases left between them. The chain's CDR3 is CAWSVPGQGFREAFF. DNA of the CDR3: TGTGCCTGGAGTGTACCCGGACAAGGATTTAGGGAAGCTTTCTTT.

The chain links TRBV4-1 to TRBJ2-5, with D possibly TRBD2 on 6 matching bases. The J call may not be correct, given that the DNA end is closer to TRBJ2-7. Germline CDR1 MGHRA, CDR2 YSYEKL. The CDR3 covers 15 residues. The CDR3: CASSQGLASSYEQYF. The CDR3, as DNA: TGCGCCAGCAGCCAAGGGCTAGCGAGCTCCTACGAGCAGTACTTC.